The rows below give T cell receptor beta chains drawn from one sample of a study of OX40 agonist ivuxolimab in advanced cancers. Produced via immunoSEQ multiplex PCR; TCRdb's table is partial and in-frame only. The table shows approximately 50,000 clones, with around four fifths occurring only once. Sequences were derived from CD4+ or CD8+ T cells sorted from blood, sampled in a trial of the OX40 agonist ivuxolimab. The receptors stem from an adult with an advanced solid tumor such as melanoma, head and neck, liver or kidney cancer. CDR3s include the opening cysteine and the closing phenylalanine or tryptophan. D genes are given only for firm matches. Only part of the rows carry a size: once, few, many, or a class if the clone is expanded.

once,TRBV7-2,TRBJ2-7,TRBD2,TGTGCCAGCAGCTCCAGGGGGAGCGGGGGGACCTACGAGCAGTACTTC,CASSSRGSGGTYEQYF
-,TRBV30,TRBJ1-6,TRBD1,TGTGCCTGGAGTCCGGGACAGCCGAATTCACCCCTCCACTTT,CAWSPGQPNSPLHF
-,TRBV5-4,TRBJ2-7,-,TGTGCCAGCAGCCCCAGGCCGCACGAGCAGTACTTC,CASSPRPHEQYF
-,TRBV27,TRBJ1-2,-,TGTGCCAGCAGACCGGGACACTTACAAGGCTACACCTTC,CASRPGHLQGYTF
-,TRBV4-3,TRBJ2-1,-,TGCGCCAGCAGCCAATCGACATTGGGGACAGAGCAGTTCTTC,CASSQSTLGTEQFF
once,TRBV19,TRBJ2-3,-,TGTGCCAGTAGTTCCCACCCCCGAAGCACAGATACGCAGTATTTT,CASSSHPRSTDTQYF
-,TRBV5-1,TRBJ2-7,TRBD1,TGCGCCAGCAGCAAAAACAGGGGGTCGCTGGACGAGCAGTACTTC,CASSKNRGSLDEQYF
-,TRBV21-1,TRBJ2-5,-,TGTGCCAAAGTACAGCGGCTGAAAGAGACCCAGTACTTC,CAKVQRLKETQYF
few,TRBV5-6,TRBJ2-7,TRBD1,TGTGCCAGCAGCTGGGGACAGGGGGCCTACGAGCAGTACTTC,CASSWGQGAYEQYF
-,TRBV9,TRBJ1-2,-,TGTGCCAGCAGCGTTTTAGGGGGGCAATATGGCTACACCTTC,CASSVLGGQYGYTF
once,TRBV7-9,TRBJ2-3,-,TGTGCCAGCAGCCTCGCTTTGACCACAGATACGCAGTATTTT,CASSLALTTDTQYF
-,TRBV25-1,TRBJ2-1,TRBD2,TGTGCCAGCAGGAAGAGCGGGGGGTGGTACAATGAGCAGTTCTTC,CASRKSGGWYNEQFF
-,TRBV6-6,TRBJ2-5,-,TGTGCCAGCAGCCCCCGCGAGACCCAGTACTTC,CASSPRETQYF
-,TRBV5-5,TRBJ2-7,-,TGTGCCAGCAGATTCATTTTTGCGGGGGCCCGGAGCTCCTACGAGCAGTACTTC,CASRFIFAGARSSYEQYF
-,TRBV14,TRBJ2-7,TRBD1,TGTGCCAGCAGCCAAAGGCCCCCCGGGACAGCCTTTAGCTCCTACGAGCAGTACTTC,CASSQRPPGTAFSSYEQYF
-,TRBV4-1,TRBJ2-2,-,TGCGCCAGCAGCCAGGAGTCAAACGGTCCCGGGGAGCTGTTTTTT,CASSQESNGPGELFF
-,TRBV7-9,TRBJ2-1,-,TGTGCCAGCAGCCCGGGGGCCCTCTACAATGAGCAGTTCTTC,CASSPGALYNEQFF
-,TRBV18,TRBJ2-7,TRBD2,TGTGCCAGCTCACCGAAGGGACTAGCGGGCAGCGGAGGCTTATCCGAGCAGTACTTC,CASSPKGLAGSGGLSEQYF
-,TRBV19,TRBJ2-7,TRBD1,TGTGCCAGTAGCGGACAGGGTTCTTACGAGCAGTACTTC,CASSGQGSYEQYF
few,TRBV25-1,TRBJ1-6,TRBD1,TGTGCCAGCAGTGGGGAGGACAGGGAGGGTTCACCCCTCCACTTT,CASSGEDREGSPLHF
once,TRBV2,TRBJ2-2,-,TGTGCCAGCAGAGACGGGACGGATTACACCGGGGAGCTGTTTTTT,CASRDGTDYTGELFF
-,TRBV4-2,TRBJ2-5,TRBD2,TGTGCCAGCAGCCAAGGGGGGGGCCAAGAGACCCAGTACTTC,CASSQGGGQETQYF
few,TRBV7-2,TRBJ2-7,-,TGTGCCAGCAGCCATGGTTGGACCTCCTACGAGCAGTACTTC,CASSHGWTSYEQYF
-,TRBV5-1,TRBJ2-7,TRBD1,TGCGCCAGCAGAGGGACAGGCCTCTACGAGCAGTACTTC,CASRGTGLYEQYF
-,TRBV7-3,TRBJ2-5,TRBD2,TGTGCCAGCAGCAGGACTAGCGGGGTTAGGGAGACCCAGTACTTC,CASSRTSGVRETQYF
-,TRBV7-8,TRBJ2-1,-,TGTGCCAGCAGCAATTCTCTCTACAATGAGCAGTTCTTC,CASSNSLYNEQFF
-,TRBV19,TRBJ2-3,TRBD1,TGTGCCAGTAGTATAACAGGGGCCAGGGTAGATACGCAGTATTTT,CASSITGARVDTQYF
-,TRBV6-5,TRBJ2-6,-,TGTGCCAGCAGTTACTCGGGGGCCGGGGCCAACGTCCTGACTTTC,CASSYSGAGANVLTF
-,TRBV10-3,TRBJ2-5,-,TGTGCCACCAAAGTAAGGGAGACCCAGTACTTC,CATKVRETQYF
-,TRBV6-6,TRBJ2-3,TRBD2,TGTGCCAGCAGTCCCTTAGCGGGAGGGACAGATACGCAGTATTTT,CASSPLAGGTDTQYF
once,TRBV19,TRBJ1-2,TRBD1,TGTGCCAGTAGGGCCGGGACAGGGAGGCAAATCTATGGCTACACCTTC,CASRAGTGRQIYGYTF
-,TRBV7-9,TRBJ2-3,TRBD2,TGTGCCAGCAGCTCGACTAGCGGGAGGCTCCGGGGAGATACGCAGTATTTT,CASSSTSGRLRGDTQYF
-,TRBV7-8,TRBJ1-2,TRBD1,TGTGCCAGCAGCTTAGCGCGGGTCAGGGGGACGGGCTACACCTTC,CASSLARVRGTGYTF
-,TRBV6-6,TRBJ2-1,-,TGTGCCAGCCTTGGGACGGGGGTGGTAGATGAGCAGTTCTTC,CASLGTGVVDEQFF
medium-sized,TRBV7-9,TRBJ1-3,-,TGTGCCAGCAGCTCCGAACGGGGGACCCTTGGAAACACCATATATTTT,CASSSERGTLGNTIYF
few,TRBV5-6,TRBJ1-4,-,TGTGCCAGCAGCCTAGCGGGACATCATGAAAAACTGTTTTTT,CASSLAGHHEKLFF
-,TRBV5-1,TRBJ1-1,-,TGCGCCAGCAGCTTGGACAGGGCGAACACTGAAGCTTTCTTT,CASSLDRANTEAFF
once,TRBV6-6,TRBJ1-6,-,TGTGCCAGCAGTGTAATTATATATAATTCACCCCTCCACTTT,CASSVIIYNSPLHF
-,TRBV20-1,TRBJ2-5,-,TGCAGTGCACGAAACCAAGAGACCCAGTACTTC,CSARNQETQYF
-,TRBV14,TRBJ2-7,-,TGTGCCAGCAGCCAAGGGGACTGGTACGGGGAGCAGTACTTC,CASSQGDWYGEQYF
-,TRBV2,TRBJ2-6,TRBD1,TGTGCCAGCAGCTACCGGGACAGGGGGATCTTTGGGGCCAACGTCCTGACTTTC,CASSYRDRGIFGANVLTF
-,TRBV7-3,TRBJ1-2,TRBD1,TGTGCCAGCAGCTCCGGGACAGGGTCTGGCTACACCTTC,CASSSGTGSGYTF
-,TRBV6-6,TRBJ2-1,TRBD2,TGTGCCAGCAGTTACCCTGCTAGCGGGGGATACAATGAGCAGTTCTTC,CASSYPASGGYNEQFF